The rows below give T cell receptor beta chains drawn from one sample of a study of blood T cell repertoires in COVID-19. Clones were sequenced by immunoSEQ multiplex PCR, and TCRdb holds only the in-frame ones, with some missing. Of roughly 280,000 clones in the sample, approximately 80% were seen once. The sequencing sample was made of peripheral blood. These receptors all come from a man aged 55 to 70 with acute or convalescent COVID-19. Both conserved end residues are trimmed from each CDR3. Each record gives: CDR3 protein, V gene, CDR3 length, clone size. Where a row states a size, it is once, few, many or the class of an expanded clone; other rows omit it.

CDR3: ASTLAASYNEQF; V: TRBV28; length: 12; size: .
CDR3: ASSYSGRLAGSGQY; V: TRBV6-6; length: 14; size: once
CDR3: ASSSAYEQY; V: TRBV7-2; length: 9; size: .
CDR3: ASQVSAYNEQF; V: TRBV2; length: 11; size: .
CDR3: ASSRPDSLPLH; V: TRBV13; length: 11; size: .
CDR3: ASSQEGGRAEAF; V: TRBV3-1/TRBV3-2; length: 12; size: once
CDR3: ASSLEGETTEAF; V: TRBV5-1; length: 12; size: .
CDR3: ASSGGLAGAPDEQF; V: TRBV9; length: 14; size: many
CDR3: ASSLWGRGNNEQF; V: TRBV27; length: 13; size: .
CDR3: ATSRVQGLDYGYT; V: TRBV15; length: 13; size: few
CDR3: ASSWKPQTSEAF; V: TRBV27; length: 12; size: .
CDR3: ASSDHQGARETQY; V: TRBV27; length: 13; size: .
CDR3: ATSSVSGGKNEQF; V: TRBV15; length: 13; size: .
CDR3: ASSARQGAIGTEAF; V: TRBV18; length: 14; size: few
CDR3: ASLGTGRFGNEQY; V: TRBV28; length: 13; size: .
CDR3: SVRGTGYGYT; V: TRBV29-1; length: 10; size: .
CDR3: ASSSRGGPNTEAF; V: TRBV19; length: 13; size: .
CDR3: ASSWAGAGSGNQPQH; V: TRBV5-5; length: 15; size: .
CDR3: ASSPATPGGGTQY; V: TRBV9; length: 13; size: .
CDR3: ASSGLAGGVTDTQY; V: TRBV5-1; length: 14; size: .
CDR3: ASSAGLAPETQY; V: TRBV9; length: 12; size: .
CDR3: ASSLLQGFYDEQY; V: TRBV5-6; length: 13; size: .
CDR3: ASSQLGQADQPQH; V: TRBV5-1; length: 13; size: .
CDR3: ASSSALVAGGYGYT; V: TRBV6-5; length: 14; size: .
CDR3: ASSQDGGAVYNSPLH; V: TRBV3-1/TRBV3-2; length: 15; size: .
CDR3: ASSVGLGRGDYGYT; V: TRBV27; length: 14; size: .
CDR3: SASYRGGYEQY; V: TRBV20-1; length: 11; size: .
CDR3: ASSIGGTPNTEAF; V: TRBV19; length: 13; size: .
CDR3: ASSQEAGGVYGYT; V: TRBV7-3; length: 13; size: .
CDR3: ASKPGTGYEQY; V: TRBV6-5; length: 11; size: few
CDR3: ASSSTGLGNQPQH; V: TRBV5-8; length: 13; size: .
CDR3: ASSVWSSGSSTDTQY; V: TRBV9; length: 15; size: .
CDR3: ASRGRPNTGELF; V: TRBV19; length: 12; size: .
CDR3: ASSGQGKWNEKLF; V: TRBV9; length: 13; size: .
CDR3: AIRSGQPGNQPQH; V: TRBV10-3; length: 13; size: .
CDR3: SASSKRGERETQY; V: TRBV20-1; length: 13; size: once
CDR3: ASSQQAGGADTQY; V: TRBV14; length: 13; size: .
CDR3: ASSRHPYEQY; V: TRBV11-2; length: 10; size: .
CDR3: ASSQATGDGRYEQY; V: TRBV4-1; length: 14; size: once
CDR3: ASSLADRAETQY; V: TRBV7-9; length: 12; size: .
CDR3: ASSLDRAGSGNTIY; V: TRBV13; length: 14; size: .
CDR3: ASSTGQSYGNTIY; V: TRBV5-1; length: 13; size: .
CDR3: ASSDSSYEQY; V: TRBV2; length: 10; size: .
CDR3: ASSMTGTGRGSEQF; V: TRBV7-9; length: 14; size: .
CDR3: ASSLDRGAPAYEQY; V: TRBV18; length: 14; size: once
CDR3: ASSLRATGSTDTQY; V: TRBV11-2; length: 14; size: few
CDR3: ASSLGRASNQPQH; V: TRBV27; length: 13; size: .
CDR3: ASSLLGREGSTDTQY; V: TRBV18; length: 15; size: .
CDR3: ASSSYGGGGINQPQH; V: TRBV28; length: 15; size: few
CDR3: ASNPGLAGVEQF; V: TRBV6-5; length: 12; size: .
CDR3: ASSPLTGSGNTIY; V: TRBV5-6; length: 13; size: .
CDR3: ASSWDSGQGASNQPQH; V: TRBV6-2/TRBV6-3; length: 16; size: .
CDR3: ASSLDRQGEKLF; V: TRBV5-1; length: 12; size: once
CDR3: ASSEAPQGRNTIY; V: TRBV6-1; length: 13; size: .
CDR3: ASSLRLVGQGLRNTEAF; V: TRBV5-5; length: 17; size: .
CDR3: ASSFTGGEKLF; V: TRBV28; length: 11; size: .
CDR3: SVEDVNGGYT; V: TRBV29-1; length: 10; size: .
CDR3: ASRLAGGEYNEQF; V: TRBV6-5; length: 13; size: .
CDR3: ASSQGGRGGATEAF; V: TRBV7-2; length: 14; size: .